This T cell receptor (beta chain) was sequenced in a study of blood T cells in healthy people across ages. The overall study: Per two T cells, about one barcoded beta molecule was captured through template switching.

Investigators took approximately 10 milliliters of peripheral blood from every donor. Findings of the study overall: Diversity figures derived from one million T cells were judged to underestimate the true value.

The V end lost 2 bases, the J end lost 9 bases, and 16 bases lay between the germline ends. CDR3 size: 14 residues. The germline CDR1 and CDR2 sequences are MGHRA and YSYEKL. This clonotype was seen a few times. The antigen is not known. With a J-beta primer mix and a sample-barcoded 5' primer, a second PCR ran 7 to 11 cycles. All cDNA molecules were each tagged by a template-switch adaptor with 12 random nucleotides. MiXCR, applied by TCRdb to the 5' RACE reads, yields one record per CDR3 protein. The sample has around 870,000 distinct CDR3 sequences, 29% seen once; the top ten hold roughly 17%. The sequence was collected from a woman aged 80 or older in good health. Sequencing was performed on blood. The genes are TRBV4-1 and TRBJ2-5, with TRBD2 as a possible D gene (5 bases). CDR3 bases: TGCGCCAGCAGCCAAAGCCGGGGTCCGGAGGCCCAGTACTTC. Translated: CASSQSRGPEAQYF.